The 26 T cell receptor beta chains below were found in one sample sequenced in a study of response to subunit inactivated influenza vaccine. TCRdb called the RT-PCR reads again in MiXCR, with one record for every CDR3 protein. The top ten clones hold around 12% of a sample with 150,000 to 200,000 distinct CDR3 sequences, 11% of them seen once. Sequenced here: non-naive T cells sorted from PBMCs, sampled more than 35 days after vaccination. These receptors all stem from a man aged 45-65 years who received an inactivated influenza vaccine.

This clonotype was observed a handful of times. The chain employs TRBV20-1 and TRBJ2-1, with 11 positions matching TRBD2. V dropped 3 bases and J dropped 5; count of bases not matched to a gene: 12. In germline, CDR1 is DFQATT, CDR2 SNEGSKA (reference sequence). The CDR3 is 17 residues long. The CDR3 DNA reads TGCAGTGCTAGGTTTTCTATGTGGGGACTAGCGGACAATGAGCAGTTCTTC. This gives the protein CSARFSMWGLADNEQFF.

This clonotype was found many times. The V call is TRBV5-1, the J call TRBJ2-3; 10 bases fit TRBD1. The CDR3 has 14 residues. The germline CDR1 and CDR2 sequences are SGHRS and YFSETQ. V was clipped by 2 bases and J by 6 bases; unmatched bases: 3. The CDR3 loop is CASSLGTGVDTQYF. CDR3 bases: TGCGCCAGCAGCTTAGGGACAGGGGTGGATACGCAGTATTTT.

This clonotype was observed a few times. J is TRBJ2-2 and V is TRBV5-1, with 7 bases aligning to TRBD1. V shed 2 bases, J shed 6 bases, and the junction held 4 bases outside the gene matches. The CDR3 loop spans 14 amino acids. Germline V CDR1 and CDR2: SGHRS, YFSETQ. The CDR3 loop is CASSFTGEAGELFF. In DNA form, the CDR3 reads TGCGCCAGCAGCTTCACAGGGGAAGCCGGGGAGCTGTTTTTT.

This clonotype was counted only a few times. The chain is built from TRBV24-1 and TRBJ2-6; tentatively, D is TRBD1 (5 bases). V was trimmed by 6 bases and J by 0 bases, leaving 11 bases between them. Germline CDR1 reads KGHDR; CDR2 reads SFDVKD. The CDR3 sequence is 16 residues long. CDR3 region: CATSMGRYSGANVLTF. The CDR3 coding sequence is TGTGCCACCAGTATGGGGCGATACTCTGGGGCCAACGTCCTGACTTTC.

This clonotype was observed at least ten times. The genes are TRBV18 and TRBJ2-2; no definite D call. The CDR3 totals 16 residues. CDR1 is KGHSH, CDR2 LQKENI, per germline. V was pared by 0 bases and J by 0 bases, with 8 bases between. The CDR3 region is CASSPPRYPNTGELFF. The DNA of the CDR3 is TGTGCCAGCTCACCACCCCGCTACCCGAACACCGGGGAGCTGTTTTTT.

This clonotype showed up many times. Here the CDR3 reads CASSYSTTDRTDTQYF. CDR3 DNA: TGTGCCAGCAGTTACTCGACGACGGACCGCACAGATACGCAGTATTTT. The J gene is TRBJ2-3, the V gene TRBV6-2 or TRBV6-3; no clear D gene. Trimming stripped 0 bases from V and 1 base from J, with 11 bases between. CDR1 is MNHEY and CDR2 is SVGEGT in the germline V gene. The CDR3 has 16 amino acids.

This clonotype was observed a few times. The chain uses TRBV20-1 and TRBJ2-7; D perhaps matches TRBD1 (6 bases). CDR3 size: 11 residues. Germline V gene sequence: CDR1 DFQATT, CDR2 SNEGSKA (reference sequence). V lost 6 bases to trimming and J lost 6 bases, with 12 bases between them. The CDR3 DNA sequence: TGCAGTGCCAACCAGGGGCGCGAGCAGTACTTC. It codes for CSANQGREQYF.

This chain uses TRBV4-2 with TRBJ1-4, with TRBD1 matching over 7 bases. CDR1 and CDR2 (germline): LGHNA, YNFKEQ. With 10 bases clipped from V and 5 bases from J, the junction kept 16 bases outside the gene matches. The CDR3 consists of 16 residues. The CDR3 reads CATGTEKISRNEKLFF. DNA for the CDR3: TGTGCCACCGGGACAGAGAAAATTTCGCGGAATGAAAAACTGTTTTTT.

This clonotype is a singleton in its sample. The chain uses TRBV13 and TRBJ2-7; the D call may be TRBD1 or TRBD2 (5 bases each). CDR1 and CDR2 from the germline V gene are PRHDT and FYEKMQ (reference sequence). This CDR3 region has 18 residues. Between the trimmed V and J ends, which lost 5 bases and 3 bases, there was a span of 26 bases. For the CDR3, the DNA is TGTGCCAGCAGCCAACTAGAACCGACAGCGAAAGGGCTCTACGAGCAGTACTTC. This gives the protein CASSQLEPTAKGLYEQYF.

This clonotype has a single count. This clone may be a read error of a much larger clone one base away. This rearrangement joins TRBV12-3 or TRBV12-4 to TRBJ1-2; D remains unclear. V was trimmed by 6 bases and J by 5 bases, leaving 16 bases between them. CDR3 length equals 14 residues. CDR3 DNA: TGTGCCAGCAGCATAGGACTTCTGGGGTATGGCTACACCTTC. It is translated as CASSIGLLGYGYTF.

As to this clonotype: A read error may be the cause here, since a much bigger clone is one base away. The chain has TRBV12-3 or TRBV12-4 and TRBJ2-1, with TRBD2 matching 7 bases. CDR3 length equals 13 residues. The CDR3 reads CAGRYREGNEQFF. As DNA, the CDR3 is TGTGCCGGCAGATATAGGGAGGGCAATGAGCAGTTCTTC.

This clonotype was counted only a few times. V usage is TRBV6-1 and J usage is TRBJ2-7, with D perhaps assigned TRBD1 or TRBD2 (7 bases each). The CDR3 consists of 13 residues. Per the germline V gene, CDR1 is MNHNS and CDR2 is SASEGT. V lost 6 bases and J 3 bases, leaving 12 bases between the germline ends. The CDR3, as DNA: TGTGCCAGCAGACAGGGGAGGGACTACGAGCAGTACTTC. The encoded protein is CASRQGRDYEQYF.

The chain carries TRBV20-1 and TRBJ1-2; TRBD1 is a possible D gene (6 bases). CDR3 length equals 13 residues. Trimming pared 6 bases from V and 2 bases from J, leaving 13 bases between. CDR1 and CDR2 (germline): DFQATT, SNEGSKA (reference sequence). The CDR3 reads CSAGLGGNYGYTF. DNA for the CDR3: TGCAGTGCCGGCCTAGGGGGGAACTATGGCTACACCTTC.

The chain employs TRBV3-1 and TRBJ2-7; D remains ambiguous. Deletions cut 1 base from V and 6 bases from J, with 13 bases between. This CDR3 is 14 amino acids long. From germline, CDR1 is LGHDT and CDR2 YNNKEL (reference sequence). The CDR3 loop is CASSQGRWQSEQYF. The CDR3 nucleotides read TGTGCCAGCAGCCAAGGGAGATGGCAAAGCGAGCAGTACTTC.

This clonotype was seen many times. The chain is built from TRBV20-1 and TRBJ2-1; D is unresolved. CDR1 DFQATT and CDR2 SNEGSKA come from the germline V gene (reference sequence). CDR3 length: 13 amino acids. The V end lost 3 bases, the J end lost 4 bases, and 10 bases lay between the germline ends. This CDR3 is CSASLGRYNEQFF. The CDR3 DNA reads TGCAGTGCTAGCCTGGGTCGTTACAATGAGCAGTTCTTC.

The rearrangement uses TRBV5-6 and TRBJ1-3; 9 bases align to TRBD1. The junction had 14 bases not matched to a gene; V was cut back by 4 bases and J by 9 bases. The CDR3 consists of 16 residues. Germline CDR1 reads SGHDT; CDR2 reads YYEEEE. For the CDR3, the DNA is TGTGCCAGCAGCCTCCGGGACAGGGCCTCGTTTCGCACCATATATTTT. Its translation: CASSLRDRASFRTIYF.

This clonotype was seen a few times. V usage is TRBV7-2 and J usage is TRBJ1-1; D is unclear. Trimming removed 0 bases at V and 4 bases at J, with 9 bases between. CDR3 length equals 14 residues. Looked up from germline, CDR1 is SGHTA and CDR2 is FQGNSA. In nucleotides, the CDR3 is TGTGCCAGCAGCTTAGCGCTGGCCGGCACTGAAGCTTTCTTT. Translating gives CASSLALAGTEAFF.

The rearrangement joins TRBV24-1 to TRBJ2-1; perhaps TRBD1 as D (6 bases). CDR1 and CDR2 (germline): KGHDR, SFDVKD. Trimming removed 4 bases at V and 9 bases at J, with 30 bases between. The CDR3 contains 19 residues. The CDR3 is CATSEPPGHGRTTGAEQFF. In DNA form, the CDR3 reads TGTGCCACCAGTGAGCCGCCGGGACACGGACGGACCACGGGTGCTGAGCAGTTCTTC.

This clonotype turned up a few times. The chain recombines TRBV3-1 with TRBJ2-7; TRBD1 might be the D (5 bases). Germline V gives CDR1 LGHDT, CDR2 YNNKEL (reference sequence). This CDR3 region has 14 residues. V lost 1 base and J 5 bases, leaving 12 bases between the germline ends. The CDR3 spells CASSQVPTAHEQYF. Here the CDR3 DNA reads TGTGCCAGCAGCCAAGTCCCGACAGCCCACGAGCAGTACTTC.

The chain combines TRBV30 with TRBJ2-2, with 7 nucleotides matching TRBD1. Germline loops: CDR1 GTSNPN, CDR2 SVGIG (reference sequence). The CDR3 runs to 14 residues. Germline trimming cut 4 bases from V and 2 bases from J; bases unmatched to any gene: 4. In DNA, the CDR3 is TGTGCCTGGACCAGACAGGGAAACACCGGGGAGCTGTTTTTT. Translation: CAWTRQGNTGELFF.

This clonotype has more than one count but fewer than ten. The chain has TRBV6-5 and TRBJ1-5; D remains ambiguous. V was clipped by 7 bases and J by 5 bases, with 15 bases between them. CDR1 and CDR2 (germline): MNHEY, SVGAGI. CDR3 length: 14 amino acids. Here the CDR3 reads CASTLTEPYQPQHF. The CDR3, as DNA: TGTGCCAGCACTTTGACGGAGCCCTATCAGCCCCAGCATTTT.

This clonotype is a singleton in its sample. The gene calls are TRBV19 and TRBJ2-3, with 10 positions matching TRBD2. Trimming at V came to 10 bases and at J to 5 bases, leaving 15 bases not matched to a gene. This CDR3 comprises 16 residues. Germline values: CDR1 LNHDA, CDR2 SQIVND (reference sequence). This CDR3 is CATSDRVAGGGDTQYF. The DNA for the CDR3 is TGTGCCACGTCAGATAGAGTAGCGGGGGGTGGAGATACGCAGTATTTT.

J is TRBJ2-6 and V is TRBV30, with D possibly matching TRBD1 (5 bases). Trimming cost V 0 bases and J 4 bases, with 13 bases left between them. CDR3 length: 16 residues. Germline lookup yields CDR1 GTSNPN and CDR2 SVGIG (reference sequence). The CDR3 here is CAWSVGSGQGANVLTF. Written as DNA, the CDR3 is TGTGCCTGGAGTGTAGGATCAGGGCAAGGGGCCAACGTCCTGACTTTC. The full variable domain, rest sourced from reference TRBV30 and TRBJ2-6, is SQTIHQWPATLVQPVGSPLSLECTVEGTSNPNLYWYRQAAGRGLQLLFYSVGIGQISSEVPQNLSASRPQDRQFILSSKKLLLSDSGFYLCAWSVGSGQGANVLTFGAGSRLTVL.

The sample holds a few counts of this clonotype. This chain joins TRBV7-3 and TRBJ2-1; 9 bases match TRBD1. With 4 bases clipped from V and 7 bases from J, the junction kept 5 bases outside the gene matches. The CDR3 sequence is 14 residues long. Germline V gives CDR1 SGHTA, CDR2 FQGTGA. The DNA of the CDR3 is TGTGCCAGCAGCTCCGGACAGGGGCGGAATGAGCAGTTCTTC. Its translation is CASSSGQGRNEQFF.

This sequence joins TRBV19 and TRBJ1-1; D may be TRBD1 (6 bases). CDR1 and CDR2 (germline): LNHDA, SQIVND (reference sequence). The V end was cut by 5 bases, the J end by 4 bases, with 14 bases between. CDR3 length equals 14 residues. Here the CDR3 DNA reads TGTGCCAGTAGTCCGGCAACAGGGACCACTGAAGCTTTCTTT. Translated: CASSPATGTTEAFF.

In this sample, this clonotype turned up many times. In DNA, the CDR3 is TGTGCCAGCAGCCGCGGGACAGGGGGCTTGTACGAGCAGTACTTC. This gives the protein CASSRGTGGLYEQYF. The chain employs TRBV3-1 and TRBJ2-7; 12 nucleotides match TRBD1. Germline values: CDR1 LGHDT, CDR2 YNNKEL (reference sequence). This CDR3 comprises 15 residues. Germline trimming cut 4 bases from V and 4 bases from J; bases unmatched to any gene: 5.